Sequencing of this TCR beta chain was carried out in a study of T-cell reconstitution after alpha-beta-depleted transplantation in children listed by TCRdb under 2016. A note on the overall study: T-cell immune reconstitution after TCRalphabeta/CD19-depleted allogeneic hematopoietic cell transplantation in children was quantitatively tracked in the study by means of TCR repertoire profiling.

This clonotype was seen at least ten times. The antigen this receptor binds is unknown. No per-base quality is available; no much larger clone lies one base away. The method behind the library was PCR. The data were produced on an Illumina HiSeq 2500. Molecular barcoding was employed in the preparation of TCR libraries, with unique molecular identifiers being used to normalize TCRbeta repertoire quantification. Using fastp at Q25 and MiXCR, TCRdb reprocessed the public reads and kept productive beta chains. Rows matching on CDR3 protein sequence are summarized as one entry with the most common DNA and genes. A total of hundreds of thousands of distinct CDR3 sequences appear in this sample, roughly 7.7% of them only once. The ten largest clonotypes hold 6.3% of the sample. The sample's treatment or condition label, in plain terms: allogeneic hematopoietic cell transplantation with graft depleted of TCRalphabeta T cells and CD19 B cells. TCRalphabeta/CD19-depleted allogeneic hematopoietic cell grafts were given to the transplant recipients, all of whom were children.

General conclusions and limits of the study: Hyperexpanded clone frequencies declined over subsequent months; after one year, T-cell counts and TCRbeta diversity were mostly attributed to newly produced T cells. In some patients, high TCRbeta diversity at day 60 was attributed to recipient T cells and intrathymic progenitors that had survived conditioning. The apparently early recovery of alphabetaT-cell counts about two months after transplant reportedly depended on only several hundred rapidly expanded clones that came from non-depleted graft cells.

The V and J ends are trimmed by 1 base and 3 bases, leaving 13 bases between them. Measured from the cysteine to the phenylalanine, the CDR3 is 15 residues long. CDR3 DNA only is kept here, 45 bases in frame from base 1. The germline V gene yields SGHTA for CDR1 and FQGNSA for CDR2. This TCR derives from a male patient between 5 and 17 years old who had a stem cell transplant for acute lymphoblastic leukemia, so the T cells may come from the graft donor. The chain uses TRBV7-2 and TRBJ2-7, with the D gene too uncertain to name. The source was PBMCs, mostly from graft donor cells, collected 180 days after TCRalphabeta/CD19-depleted stem cell transplant. The nucleotides are TGTGCCAGCAGCTTAGGTAGTTTGTCTTTCTACGAGCAGTACTTC. It encodes CASSLGSLSFYEQYF.